Sequencing of this TCR beta chain was carried out in a study of cytomegalovirus exposure and HLA in healthy donors. The wider study: There were over 350 genotyped donors. Of these, roughly 86% fell in the genetic ancestry cluster associated with self-reported Caucasian donors. Findings and caveats of the study: Highly shared variants forming one cluster were likely a sequencing artifact.

This PCR relied on a set of 60 Vbeta primers and 13 Jbeta primers. Data came from immunoSEQ multiplex PCR; TCRdb stores just in-frame clones and leaves some out. The table records approximately 79,000 clones, 65% to 75% of them present only once. For this clone: Its target is not known.

Germline V gene data show CDR1 as SGHRS and CDR2 as YFSETQ. V dropped 0 bases and J dropped 10; count of bases not matched to a gene: 12. This CDR3 is built from 17 residues. The source material was PBMCs. The chain employs TRBV5-1 and TRBJ1-6; 8 nucleotides match TRBD1. The TCR comes from a man aged 40-50 years in good health and CMV-seropositive. CDR3 sequence: CASSLDGQGSVQSPLHF. The CDR3 bases are TGCGCCAGCAGCTTGGATGGACAGGGTTCAGTTCAATCACCCCTCCACTTT.